The TCR beta chain described here comes from a study of shared clonotypes between healthy human individuals. The table came from immunoSEQ multiplex PCR; TCRdb's copy has only in-frame clones and leaves some out. The sample includes approximately 500,000 clones, around 96% seen only once; the top ten take 0.06%. From germline, CDR1 is SQVTM and CDR2 ANQGSEA. There are 14 residues in the CDR3. V was clipped by 0 bases and J by 2 bases, with 11 bases between them. Material: naive CD4+ T cells sorted from blood. Documented subset: CD45RA+ positively selected. The receptor's source is a woman aged 25 to 39 in good health. The V gene is TRBV29-1, the J gene TRBJ2-7; no clear D. CDR3 loop: CSVEDPDGAYEQYF. The CDR3 bases are TGCAGCGTTGAAGACCCGGACGGCGCCTACGAGCAGTACTTC.